This T cell receptor beta chain was observed in a study of CD8+ T cells in alopecia areata (dated by TCRdb to 2016 to 2019). With regard to the full study: The treated patients, all with moderate-to-severe alopecia areata, were enrolled in an open-label pilot trial of oral tofacitinib given at 5 to 10 mg twice daily. Patients on tofacitinib were biopsied at baseline and after 4 and 24 weeks of treatment, and several of the patients also had a later scalp biopsy. RNA came from the PAXgene miRNA kit for fixed scalp, the miRNeasy kit for PBMCs, and the RNeasy kit for mouse skin. Amplification of TCRbeta CDR3 regions was done by immunoSEQ multiplex PCR using 35 Vbeta forward primers and 13 Jbeta reverse primers. Human TCRbeta sequencing covered scalp tissue and sorted CD4+ and CD8+ peripheral blood T cells from patchy and totalis/universalis alopecia areata patients and healthy controls. To study T cell clonal expansion in alopecia areata, the researchers applied high-throughput TCRbeta sequencing to both the C3H/HeJ mouse model and human patients. In treated patients, disease severity was measured using the SALT score, which gives the percentage of scalp surface area affected. Tofacitinib was given for 6 to 18 months, followed by 6 months of follow-up off drug to assess delayed response and recurrence. Scalp clonality was compared across normal scalp (n=4), patchy alopecia areata scalp (n=8), and alopecia totalis/universalis scalp (n=8). What the authors observed across the whole study: Compared with mice, TCR sequences shared between patients were less clear, possibly partly because of HLA diversity across the patient population. Unlike mouse skin, where gammadelta T cells dominate, normal human skin contains resident alphabeta T cells that get sequenced too, which complicates analysis of the scalp TCR repertoire. During tofacitinib treatment, many expanded lesional clones remained in scalp and blood, and this persistence may partly explain relapse after treatment is stopped. Because the treated cohort was small and included a single nonresponder, larger studies are needed to assess links between baseline CD8+ expansion and response. Higher clonality and more expanded CD8+ clones were observed in lesional scalp than in normal scalp, particularly in alopecia totalis/universalis, a finding suggestive of antigenic drive. Tofacitinib significantly lowered scalp clonality and the number of expanded CD8+ clones among the top 100 scalp clones.

About this clone itself: Its antigen is currently not known. No base quality values were provided; no much bigger clone lies one nucleotide off.

Read against the paper, the sample's time point label means: approximately 4 weeks on oral tofacitinib. Per the publication, the treatment or condition label means: oral pan-JAK inhibitor, 5-10 mg twice daily. Peripheral blood and lesional scalp punch biopsies were obtained from patients with alopecia areata. PBMCs were isolated by density centrifugation and stained for CD3, CD4 and CD8, after which CD4+ and CD8+ T cells were sorted on a FACSAria. CDR1 and CDR2 (SEHNR, FQNEAQ) derive from the germline V gene (reference sequence). The CDR3, from cysteine to phenylalanine, totals 15 residues. This entry keeps only the CDR3 DNA: 45 bases, framed from base 1. At the junction V is shortened by 5 bases and J by 4 bases; bases outside the gene matches: 10. Libraries came from the immunoSEQ multiplex PCR assay. RNA was extracted from all samples and reverse transcribed into cDNA, which served as template for TCR sequencing. First-strand cDNA was synthesized using SuperScript III with a 2:1 mix of oligo-dT and random hexamers. Amplification bias was assessed with a synthetic immune receptor repertoire, and residual bias was removed computationally. As for how the authors treated the data: Raw reads were preprocessed to remove errors, and CDR3 was defined according to IMGT conventions as the region from the conserved cysteine to phenylalanine. Clonality was computed by normalizing Shannon entropy by log2 of the number of productive unique TCRs and subtracting the result from 1. CD4 or CD8 identity of scalp clones was inferred by cross-referencing scalp TCRbeta sequences with sorted blood CD4 and CD8 repertoires. As stored in TCRdb, this immuneACCESS dataset retains in-frame rearrangements with V and J assigned. A fraction of the clones does not appear; measured against another copy, unresolved V genes explain less than half of the discrepancy, and the remainder lacks a known reason. V and J calls and clone size follow that table, whereas D and trimming were derived from the DNA. A total of around 190,000 clones appear in this sample, 60% of them only once. About 0.65% of the sample goes to the ten largest clones.

The TCR was taken from a human donor with alopecia areata. The sample in question was CD4+ T cells sorted from blood, obtained at week 4, from a patient treated with tofacitinib. The sequence is built from TRBV7-9 and TRBJ1-1; TRBD1 matches 7 bases in the middle. The CDR3 reads CASSQRDRAGTEAFF. The DNA sequence is TGTGCCAGCAGCCAGAGAGACAGGGCGGGCACTGAAGCTTTCTTT.